This record looks at one T cell receptor beta chain sequence and its context. The CDR3 runs 14 residues. J gave up 4 bases and V 6 bases, and 7 bases lay outside the gene matches. Germline CDR1 is MNHNS and CDR2 is SASEGT. Unique molecular identifiers were used to barcode this TCRbeta library. TCRdb redid the calling of the PCR reads with MiXCR, one entry per CDR3 protein. The sample records some 150,000 distinct CDR3 sequences, about 9% being singletons. This sample was taken from a study of T-cell reconstitution after alpha-beta-depleted transplantation in children. The sample in question was PBMCs, mostly from graft donor cells, obtained 180 days after TCRalphabeta/CD19-depleted stem cell transplant. V and J are TRBV6-1 and TRBJ2-7, with TRBD1 matching 9 bases. This TCR was recovered from a female patient aged 2 to 10 who had a stem cell transplant for congenital amegakaryocytic thrombocytopenia, so the T cells may come from the graft donor. The CDR3 is CASSLTGGGYEQYF. CDR3 nucleotide sequence: TGTGCCAGCAGCTTGACAGGGGGTGGATACGAGCAGTACTTC.